Below, one T cell receptor (beta chain) is given with its context. There are 15 residues in the CDR3. J was trimmed by 4 bases and V by 0 bases; bases with no gene match: 5. Germline assignment: CDR1 MNHEY and CDR2 SMNVEV (reference sequence). The data stem from a study of blood T cell repertoires in COVID-19. Sequenced by immunoSEQ multiplex PCR; TCRdb stores in-frame clones only, minus some. The table shows about 60,000 clones, with over 80% occurring only once. The receptor was isolated from a human donor in a cohort sampled during active COVID-19. The chain employs TRBV27 and TRBJ2-7; 8 positions agree with TRBD1. The sample comprised peripheral blood. The CDR3 nucleotides are TGTGCCAGCAGTTTATCGATAGGGACAGGATACGAGCAGTACTTC. Its protein product is CASSLSIGTGYEQYF.